This T cell receptor beta chain is from a study of CD8 T cells in Susac syndrome. Roughly 0.45 to 1 ug RNA was reverse transcribed with random hexamers. The authors amplified TCR beta CDR3 across 54 Vbeta and 13 Jbeta using immunoSEQ multiplex PCR. TCRdb reprocessed the immunoSEQ multiplex PCR reads with MiXCR, giving one entry per CDR3 protein. The sample holds around 170,000 distinct CDR3 sequences, about 95% seen once. This clonotype was obtained from a human donor with Susac syndrome. The specimen was CD8+ T cells from PBMCs.

CDR3 in amino acids: CASSLWGSPDQPQHF. The CDR3 nucleotides read TGTGCCAGCAGCTTATGGGGTAGTCCAGATCAGCCCCAGCATTTT. The chain combines TRBV11-2 with TRBJ1-5; no firm D call. The ends were cut back, 2 bases at V and 5 bases at J, with 13 bases in the middle. The CDR3 runs to 15 residues. Germline-derived CDR1 and CDR2 are SGHAT and FQNNGV.